The clone carrying this T cell receptor beta chain has ten or more counts. These data belong to a study of CD8 T cells in ankylosing spondylitis. The CDR3 extends over 13 amino acids. The V gene lost 2 bases and the J gene lost 7 bases, with 11 bases spanning the gap. Via MiXCR, TCRdb re-called the 5' RACE reads, giving one row per CDR3 protein. The sample gives under 250,000 distinct CDR3 sequences, under 8.5% of which show up once; about 5% is in the top ten. Sequencing input: blood, either unsorted or a sorted T cell fraction (not recorded which). This TCR came from a female donor with ankylosing spondylitis or in good health (not recorded which). The rearrangement links TRBV12-3 or TRBV12-4 to TRBJ1-2, with no clear D. CDR3 region: CASSLRVSSGYTF. In DNA, the CDR3 is TGTGCCAGCAGTTTAAGGGTTTCGTCTGGCTACACCTTC.